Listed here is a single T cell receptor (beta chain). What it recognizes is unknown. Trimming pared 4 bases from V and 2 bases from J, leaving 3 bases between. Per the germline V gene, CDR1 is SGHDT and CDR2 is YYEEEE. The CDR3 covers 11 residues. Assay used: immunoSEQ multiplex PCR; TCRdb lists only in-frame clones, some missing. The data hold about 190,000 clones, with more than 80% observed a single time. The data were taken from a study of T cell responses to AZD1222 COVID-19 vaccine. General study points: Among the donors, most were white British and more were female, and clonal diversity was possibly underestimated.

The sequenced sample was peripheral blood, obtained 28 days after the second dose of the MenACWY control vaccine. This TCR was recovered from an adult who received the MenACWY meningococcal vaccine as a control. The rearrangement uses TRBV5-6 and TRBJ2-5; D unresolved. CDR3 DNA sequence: TGTGCCAGCAGCGCTCAAGAGACCCAGTACTTC. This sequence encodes CASSAQETQYF.